This T cell receptor (beta chain) was captured by sequencing in a study of OX40 agonist ivuxolimab in advanced cancers. About the full investigation: The costimulatory receptor OX40 (CD134) was targeted by ivuxolimab, a fully human IgG2 agonistic monoclonal antibody. Intravenous ivuxolimab was administered to patients every 2 weeks at six dose levels: 0.01, 0.1, 0.3, 1.5, 3 and 10 mg/kg. Of the approximately 50 dose-escalation patients, hepatocellular carcinoma was present in around 20, melanoma in some 15, renal cell carcinoma in 9 and head and neck cancer in 9. The dose-escalation cohort was almost 85% male with a mean age of about 54 years, ranging from about 23 to 85. Patients were allowed to have had prior anti-PD-1, anti-PD-L1 or anti-CTLA-4 therapy, and around 41% of the dose-escalation patients had previously received checkpoint inhibitors. Partial responses occurred in three dose-escalation patients, of whom one had hepatocellular carcinoma and two had cutaneous melanoma. Peripheral TCRbeta sequencing was intended to test whether TCR sequence diversity was altered and clonal T-cell expansion was caused by ivuxolimab. The paper describes the monotherapy dose-escalation part (N of about 52 patients) of the phase I trial of ivuxolimab. Here is what the overall study found, with its caveats: The antigen specificity of the clonally expanded peripheral T cells was not determined. After ivuxolimab, expanded clones were on average more numerous among CD8+ T cells than among CD4+ T cells. At doses of 0.1 to 3.0 mg/kg, clonal expansion of both CD4+ and CD8+ T cells in blood was seen between baseline and week 6. Low levels of normalized T-cell clonal expansion were also shown by some nonresponding patients. In partial responders in the 0.1-3.0 mg/kg groups, normalized peripheral clonal expansion was found to be among the lowest, especially among CD8+ T cells.

Deletion took 0 bases off V and 2 bases off J, with a span of 6 bases between the germline ends. The CDR3 has 14 amino acids, counting the end cysteine and phenylalanine. CDR3 DNA only is kept here, 42 bases in frame from base 1. The germline V gene (reference sequence) supplies CDR1 SEHNR and CDR2 FQNEAQ. Genomic DNA was extracted from sorted cells for sequencing of the TCRbeta CDR3 region. The immunoSEQ Assay was used to sequence the TCRbeta CDR3 regions. Held by TCRdb, this immuneACCESS table contains in-frame sequences only and omits some clones. Under half of the omission traces to an unresolved V gene where checked; the cause of the rest is unknown. Counted in this sample were roughly 66,000 clones; under 85% of them appeared once. The ten largest clonotypes hold roughly 2.5% of the sample. On this clone itself: Its antigen is still unknown. No base qualities exist here, and no much larger clone lies one base off it.

The trial excluded patients who had a history of autoimmune disease or who were on systemic immunosuppression. Peripheral blood for TCR sequencing was drawn from every dose cohort at baseline, at cycle 4 day 1 and at cycle 7 day 1. Samples came from an open-label, multicenter, first-in-human phase I dose-escalation trial of ivuxolimab. Adults with locally advanced or metastatic head and neck squamous cell, hepatocellular, melanoma or renal cell carcinoma were enrolled in the trial. Before TCR sequencing, CD4+ T cells and CD8+ T cells were sorted from peripheral blood as separate populations. Here the sequenced sample was CD4+ or CD8+ T cells sorted from blood, taken in a trial of the OX40 agonist ivuxolimab. The rearranged segments are TRBV7-9 and TRBJ2-3; the D segment cannot be called with confidence. The clonotype was recovered from an adult with an advanced solid tumor such as melanoma, head and neck, liver or kidney cancer. The CDR3 reads CASSLAHATDTQYF. The sequence in DNA is TGTGCCAGCAGCTTAGCGCACGCCACAGATACGCAGTATTTT. When the CDR3 is completed using the reference TRBV7-9 and TRBJ2-3 genes on either side, the full variable domain is DTGVSQNPRHKITKRGQNVTFRCDPISEHNRLYWYRQTLGQGPEFLTYFQNEAQLEKSRLLSDRFSAERPKGSFSTLEIQRTEQGDSAMYLCASSLAHATDTQYFGPGTRLTVL.